This is a list of T cell receptor beta chains from one sample in a study of CD8 T cells in ankylosing spondylitis. TCRdb called the 5' RACE reads again in MiXCR, with one record for every CDR3 protein. In the table there are a few hundred thousand distinct CDR3 sequences, more than 20% of which are singletons. The sample was blood, either unsorted or a sorted T cell fraction (not recorded which). The source is a male donor with ankylosing spondylitis. Each CDR3 is given with its conserved first and last residue. The D gene is left open where the match is weak. A clone size is listed for some rows: how often the clone was seen (once, few, many), or a class if it is expanded.

>few|TRBD1|TRBV20-1|TRBJ2-7
CSARGQAYEQYF
TGCAGTGCTAGGGGACAGGCCTACGAGCAGTACTTC
>-|TRBD1|TRBV6-2/TRBV6-3|TRBJ2-7
CASSWTGGYEQYF
TGTGCCAGCAGTTGGACAGGGGGGTACGAGCAGTACTTC
>few|-|TRBV24-1|TRBJ2-3
CATSDLFGQRHF
TGTGCCACCAGTGATTTGTTTGGACAGAGACATTTT
>few|-|TRBV3-1|TRBJ2-3
CASSQGRGADTQYF
TGTGCCAGCAGCCAGGGGCGCGGGGCAGATACGCAGTATTTT
>few|-|TRBV7-9|TRBJ2-3
CASSLVRPRDTQYF
TGTGCCAGCAGCTTAGTTCGGCCGAGAGATACGCAGTATTTT
>-|-|TRBV12-3/TRBV12-4|TRBJ1-1
CASRPYPNTEAFF
TGTGCCAGCAGACCTTACCCGAACACTGAAGCTTTCTTT
>-|-|TRBV12-3/TRBV12-4|TRBJ1-1
CASSFQLGGGTEAFF
TGTGCCAGCAGTTTTCAACTCGGGGGGGGCACTGAAGCTTTCTTT
>many|TRBD1|TRBV5-1|TRBJ2-1
CASSRDSSYNEQFF
TGTGCCAGCAGCCGGGACAGCTCCTACAATGAGCAGTTCTTC
>few|TRBD2|TRBV4-1|TRBJ2-7
CASSQQAGGAYEQYF
TGCGCCAGCAGCCAACAAGCGGGAGGCGCCTACGAGCAGTACTTC
>-|TRBD2|TRBV20-1|TRBJ2-7
CSARVGRGTSGSSVEQYF
TGCAGTGCTAGGGTAGGGCGAGGAACTAGCGGGAGTTCAGTCGAGCAGTACTTC
>few|-|TRBV29-1|TRBJ2-5
CSVETVGGVQETQYF
TGCAGCGTTGAAACGGTCGGGGGTGTCCAAGAGACCCAGTACTTC
>-|TRBD2|TRBV5-1|TRBJ2-1
CASKLAGVPNEQFF
TGCGCCAGCAAACTAGCGGGAGTCCCCAATGAGCAGTTCTTC
>few|-|TRBV6-4|TRBJ2-1
CASSEGSSSYNEQFF
TGTGCCAGCAGTGAGGGCAGCAGTTCCTACAATGAGCAGTTCTTC
>-|-|TRBV7-2|TRBJ2-6
CASSLDPGSGANVLTF
TGTGCCAGCAGCTTGGACCCAGGTTCTGGGGCCAACGTCCTGACTTTC